This TCR beta chain was recorded in a study of blood T cell repertoires in COVID-19. Background on the study: Acute-phase and convalescent COVID-19 samples originated in the United States, Italy and Spain. In each case, the material was cDNA or gDNA derived from T cells, B-cell-depleted T cells, or PBMCs.

Under the authors' procedure: It was from reference gene primer amplification that nucleated cell counts were estimated. Using immunoSEQ multiplex PCR, the repertoire was profiled, and TCRdb retains in-frame clones only, with some absent. The DNA was the basis for D and trimming; V, J and clone size are from that table. The sample shows some 57,000 clones, nearly 90% of them seen only once. Looked up from germline, CDR1 is SGHTA and CDR2 is FQGNSA. This CDR3 contains 14 residues. V trimming: 6 bases; J trimming: 1 base; junction bases outside the gene matches: 2. This sequence originates from a man in his fifties or sixties with active COVID-19. Material: peripheral blood. This chain links TRBV7-2 with TRBJ1-3, with 8 bases identical to TRBD1. Written as DNA, the CDR3 is TGTGCCAGCAGAAGACAGGGGTCTGGAAACACCATATATTTT. Encoded protein: CASRRQGSGNTIYF.